The sequence of this T cell receptor (beta chain) was determined in a study of blood T cell repertoires in COVID-19. At the level of the study: The analysed material was cDNA or gDNA that came from T cells, B-cell-depleted T cells, or PBMCs.

The CDR3 covers 14 residues. Germline V gene sequence: CDR1 MGHDK, CDR2 SYGVNS. Trimming shortened V by 5 bases and J by 2 bases, and 11 bases separated the two germline ends. Authors' processing steps: Nucleated cell number was recorded as an estimate derived from reference gene primer amplification. Repertoires were generated with immunoSEQ multiplex PCR, while TCRdb's copy carries only in-frame clones and drops some. From that table come the V and J calls and clone size; the DNA was used to work out D and trimming. The sample contains about 150,000 clones, around 80% of which appear only once. V and J are TRBV25-1 and TRBJ2-3; D unresolved. Sequenced material: peripheral blood. The receptor was derived from a human donor with acute or convalescent COVID-19. The donor label of this sample is uncertain. The CDR3 nucleotides are TGTGCCAGCAGTCTTTCAGGATTCACAGATACGCAGTATTTT. Encoded protein: CASSLSGFTDTQYF.